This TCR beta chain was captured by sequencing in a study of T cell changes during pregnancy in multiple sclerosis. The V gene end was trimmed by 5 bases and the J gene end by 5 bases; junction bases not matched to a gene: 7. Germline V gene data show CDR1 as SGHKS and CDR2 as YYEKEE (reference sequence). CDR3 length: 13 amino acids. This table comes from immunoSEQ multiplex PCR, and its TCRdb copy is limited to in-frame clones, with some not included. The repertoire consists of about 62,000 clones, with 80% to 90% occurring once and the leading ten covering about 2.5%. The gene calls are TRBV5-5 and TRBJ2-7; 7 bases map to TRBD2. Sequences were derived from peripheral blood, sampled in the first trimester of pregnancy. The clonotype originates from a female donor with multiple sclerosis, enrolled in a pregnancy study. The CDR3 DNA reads TGTGCCAGCAGATATGGACTAGGGGACGAGCAGTACTTC. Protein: CASRYGLGDEQYF.